What follows are 2 T cell receptor beta chains derived from one specimen sequenced in a study of Ad26.COV2.S vaccination and SARS-CoV-2 variants. TCRdb keeps only in-frame clones here, not all; method: immunoSEQ multiplex PCR. The sample includes a few hundred thousand clones, around nine tenths of them seen just once. Indicated treatment: around 19 received Ad26.COV2.S at low or high dose, single or two shots; roughly five received placebo; per-sample allocation not given. Repertoires come from day 63 after the first vaccine or placebo injection. The sample consisted of peripheral blood, taken in a trial of Ad26.COV2.S vaccine versus placebo. Source of these receptors: a person between 18 and 60 years old who received the Ad26.COV2.S COVID-19 vaccine or a placebo.

This chain uses TRBV11-3 with TRBJ2-1; D is unresolved. This CDR3 is 17 amino acids long. V lost 2 bases to trimming and J lost 5 bases, with 19 bases between them. Germline loops: CDR1 SGHNT, CDR2 YENEEA. CDR3 amino acids: CASSLSRSGFLDNEQFF. Written as DNA, the CDR3 is TGTGCCAGCAGCTTAAGCCGGTCGGGTTTTCTCGACAATGAGCAGTTCTTC.

The chain links TRBV5-5 to TRBJ1-2, with D hard to call. Germline values: CDR1 SGHKS, CDR2 YYEKEE (reference sequence). V gave up 0 bases and J gave up 3 bases, with 6 bases separating them. The CDR3 has 13 residues. CDR3 protein: CASSLDKHYGYTF. The DNA of the CDR3 is TGTGCCAGCAGCTTGGACAAGCACTATGGCTACACCTTC.